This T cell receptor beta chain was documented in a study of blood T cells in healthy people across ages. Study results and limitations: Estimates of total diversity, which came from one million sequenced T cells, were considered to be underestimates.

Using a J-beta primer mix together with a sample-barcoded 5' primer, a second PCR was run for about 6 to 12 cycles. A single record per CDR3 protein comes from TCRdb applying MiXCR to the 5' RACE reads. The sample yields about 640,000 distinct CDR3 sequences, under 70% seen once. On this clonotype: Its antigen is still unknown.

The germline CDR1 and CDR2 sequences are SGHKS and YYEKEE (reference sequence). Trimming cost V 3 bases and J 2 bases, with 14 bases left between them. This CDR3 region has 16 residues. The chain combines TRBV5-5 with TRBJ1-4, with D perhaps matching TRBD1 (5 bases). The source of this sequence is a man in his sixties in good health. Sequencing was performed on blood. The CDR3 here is CASSSNLRATNEKLFF. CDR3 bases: TGTGCCAGCAGCTCTAACCTCAGGGCGACTAATGAAAAACTGTTTTTT.